The sequence of this T cell receptor beta chain was determined in a study of blood T cells in healthy people across ages. Findings of the study overall: Long-lived donors had more naive CD4+ cells and higher diversity than aged donors.

Germline CDR1 SGHTA, CDR2 FQGNSA. Between the trimmed V and J ends, which lost 3 bases and 2 bases, there was a span of 10 bases. The CDR3 has 15 residues. There are a few counts of this clonotype. No antigen is known for it. Primers used in a second PCR of roughly 6 to 12 cycles were a sample-barcoded 5' primer and a J-beta primer mix. A template-switch adaptor containing 12 random nucleotides labeled each cDNA molecule. The yield of each sample was at least 2.5 million CDR3-containing paired-end reads. TCRdb ran MiXCR on the 5' RACE reads and lists one entry per CDR3 protein. This sample has roughly 930,000 distinct CDR3 sequences, with about 44% found just once.

The V call is TRBV7-2, the J call TRBJ1-4; D is unresolved. What was sequenced was blood. The receptor's source is a man aged 25-40 years in good health. CDR3 amino acids: CASSFYESTNEKLFF. The CDR3 coding sequence is TGTGCCAGCAGCTTCTATGAGTCTACTAATGAAAAACTGTTTTTT.